This record looks at one T cell receptor beta chain sequence and its context. The specificity of this receptor is unknown. Nothing much larger sits one base from this clone, and base qualities are not available. This specimen comes from a study of shared T cell receptors in the human thymus (dated by TCRdb to the early 2020s). In terms of the full investigation: The study examined how the human thymus generates shared, self-reactive T-cell receptor alpha chains.

The library came from the immunoSEQ multiplex PCR assay. TCRdb took over this immuneACCESS table, retaining in-frame rearrangements with V and J assigned. Such tables are incomplete; in checked studies, under half of the missing clones stem from an unresolved V gene, and the remainder is unexplained. Present in this sample are roughly 660,000 clones, over 75% of which were seen just once. Around 0.0099% of the sample is in the top ten clones. The CDR3, cysteine through phenylalanine, is 18 amino acids long. Of all the DNA, just the CDR3 is kept, 54 bases in frame from base 1. The germline V end is reduced by 0 bases and the J end by 0 bases; junction bases left unmatched: 7. According to the germline V gene, CDR1 reads SGHRS and CDR2 reads YFSETQ. This sample also belongs to another study, concerning human thymus T cells. Per the second study: The donors were immunologically healthy infants in Finland who had open corrective cardiac surgery for congenital heart defects. Thymus tissue was collected as surgical resects that were removed during corrective cardiac surgery. Both the thymic and the peripheral blood repertoires appeared to show biased V and J gene segment usage. Highly overlapping thymic TCR repertoires among unrelated individuals were reported in the related research. The study described the TCR alpha and beta repertoires in roughly 8 infant thymus samples and a few matching peripheral blood samples. The cohort included six male and two female infants, with donor ages spanning 7 to 244 days. Thymocytes were freed from the tissue by mechanical means and kept at -70 degrees C as pellets of roughly 8.5-30 million cells. Genomic DNA was extracted from frozen cell pellets with a QIAsymphony instrument. The immunoSEQ multiplex PCR assay was used to amplify the TCRB and TCRAD loci from a standardized quantity of quality-controlled genomic DNA. The amplicons covered the V(D)J region and were long enough to include the CDR3 and to identify the V and J genes. Through the commercial immunoSEQ service, the amplicons were sequenced on an Illumina platform. Primer bias and sequencing errors were corrected using previously described methods, and TCRAD and TCRB definitions followed the IMGT database. The repertoires were analysed using immunoSEQ Analyzer 3.0 and VDJTools for basic statistics, V/J segment usage, diversity estimates, rarefaction and pairwise overlap. Chao1, ChaoE, Efron-Thisted, Shannon and inverse Simpson indices were used to estimate diversity, which was also estimated on datasets down-sampled to the smallest sample. Repertoire overlap was determined by strict matching of CDR3 nucleotide sequence, V gene and J gene, and Jaccard-based multidimensional scaling clustering was applied. Thymus samples yielded on average approximately 840,000 unique TCRB clonotypes, compared with 70,000 to 85,000 from blood samples.

Material for sequencing was thymocytes. The origin of this receptor is a boy under two years old with a congenital heart defect. Donor details come from another sample of the same person, matched by shared clones. The chain is encoded by TRBV5-1 joined to TRBJ2-3, and 10 bases in between align with TRBD2. For the CDR3, the sequence is CASSLVLAGNTSTDTQYF. The DNA reads as follows: TGCGCCAGCAGCTTGGTACTAGCGGGAAATACGAGCACAGATACGCAGTATTTT.